The rows below give T cell receptor beta chains drawn from one sample of a study of response to subunit inactivated influenza vaccine. TCRdb re-analysed the RT-PCR reads in MiXCR, keeping a single row per CDR3 protein. The profile shows under 550,000 distinct CDR3 sequences, 6% to 9% of them singletons. The starting material was PBMCs from blood, obtained 23 to 25 months after vaccination. Receptor source: a man in his fifties or sixties who received an inactivated influenza vaccine. The CDR3 runs from the conserved cysteine through the conserved F or W. A D gene is named only where the DNA matches it firmly.

TRBJ2-7 | TRBV5-1 | TRBD2 | CASSLAGTSGTYEQYF
TRBJ2-7 | TRBV7-9 | NA | CASSLLTQGVYEQYF
TRBJ2-1 | TRBV4-3 | TRBD1 | CASSQEPPGTAYNEQFF
TRBJ2-1 | TRBV9 | TRBD2 | CASSGTLAGGRNEQFF
TRBJ2-1 | TRBV20-1 | TRBD2 | CSATGLAGVLEQFF
TRBJ2-1 | TRBV10-3 | TRBD2 | CATSGGGYEQFF
TRBJ2-1 | TRBV4-2 | TRBD2 | CASSQGTSGVDYNEQFF
TRBJ2-2 | TRBV10-3 | NA | CAISVGQVNTGELFF
TRBJ1-3 | TRBV2 | NA | CASNGPYGGTIYF
TRBJ2-1 | TRBV11-1 | NA | CASSIRVGEQFF
TRBJ2-1 | TRBV7-6 | TRBD2 | CASSGSGREQFF
TRBJ2-2 | TRBV12-3/TRBV12-4 | TRBD1 | CASNGGQGNTGELFF
TRBJ1-1 | TRBV18 | NA | CASSLDQFMNTEAFF
TRBJ2-1 | TRBV28 | NA | CASSPGPEAFF
TRBJ1-1 | TRBV6-1 | TRBD1 | CASRRTGGWFAFF
TRBJ1-6 | TRBV6-1 | NA | CASRGSRTENSPLHF
TRBJ2-5 | TRBV28 | TRBD2 | CASSFSIAGEALTQYF
TRBJ2-5 | TRBV18 | TRBD1 | CASSHRGQIQETQYF
TRBJ2-7 | TRBV5-1 | TRBD1 | CASRTGQVSSYEQYF
TRBJ1-4 | TRBV7-9 | NA | CASRRGKMEEKLFF
TRBJ1-3 | TRBV4-1 | NA | CASSQDRVRVPRNTIYF
TRBJ2-7 | TRBV25-1 | NA | CASRPDPTYEQYF